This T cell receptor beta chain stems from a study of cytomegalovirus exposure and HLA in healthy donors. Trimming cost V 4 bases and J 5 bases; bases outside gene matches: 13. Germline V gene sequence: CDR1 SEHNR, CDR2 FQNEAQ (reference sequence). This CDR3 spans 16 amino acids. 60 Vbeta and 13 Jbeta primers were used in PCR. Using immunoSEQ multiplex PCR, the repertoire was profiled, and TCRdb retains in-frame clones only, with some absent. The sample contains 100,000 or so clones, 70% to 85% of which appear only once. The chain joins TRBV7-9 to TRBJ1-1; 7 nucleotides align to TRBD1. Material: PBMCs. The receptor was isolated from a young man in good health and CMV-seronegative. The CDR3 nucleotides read TGTGCCAGCAGCTCAGGGCGACAGGGCTTTAATACTGAAGCTTTCTTT. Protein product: CASSSGRQGFNTEAFF. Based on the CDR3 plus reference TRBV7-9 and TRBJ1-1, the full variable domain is DTGVSQNPRHKITKRGQNVTFRCDPISEHNRLYWYRQTLGQGPEFLTYFQNEAQLEKSRLLSDRFSAERPKGSFSTLEIQRTEQGDSAMYLCASSSGRQGFNTEAFFGQGTRLTVV.